A selection of T cell receptor beta chains follows, all from one sample in a study of regulatory T cells in long-lasting Graves disease. TCRdb itself ran the multiplex PCR reads through MiXCR, one entry per CDR3 protein. This table holds over 400,000 distinct CDR3 sequences, less than 15% found once. The same specimen was also included in a second study, on T cells in Graves' hyperthyroidism and ophthalmopathy.

The sequencing used peripheral blood mononuclear cells (PBMCs), collected at new diagnosis, from a patient treated with antithyroid drugs. These receptors all stem from a woman aged 45-65 years with Graves disease. The CDR3 runs from the conserved cysteine through the conserved F or W. D genes are given only for firm matches. Size tells how often a clone was seen (once, few, many) or the class of an expanded clone, and some rows leave it out.

D	V	size	length	J	DNA	CDR3
TRBD2	TRBV5-1	NA	16	TRBJ2-5	TGCGCCAGCAGCTTGGGGGCTAGCGGGAGCAAAGAGACCCAGTACTTC	CASSLGASGSKETQYF
TRBD1	TRBV6-5	few	16	TRBJ2-5	TGTGCCAGCAGTTACGGGGACAGCCCGAGGGGGGAGACCCAGTACTTC	CASSYGDSPRGETQYF
NA	TRBV3-1	few	11	TRBJ2-4	TGTGCCAGCAGCCAGGGAGACATTCAGTACTTC	CASSQGDIQYF
NA	TRBV19	NA	13	TRBJ1-6	TGTGCCAGCGGACCGAAATATAATTCACCCCTCCACTTT	CASGPKYNSPLHF
NA	TRBV30	few	15	TRBJ1-6	TGTGCCTGGAGTGTACGTGTAGCGGGAAATTCACCCCTCCACTTT	CAWSVRVAGNSPLHF
TRBD2	TRBV2	many	14	TRBJ2-3	TGTGCCAGCACCACGACTAGCGGTACAGATACGCAGTATTTT	CASTTTSGTDTQYF
NA	TRBV12-3/TRBV12-4	many	14	TRBJ2-7	TGTGCCAGCAGTGCCCGGGGGTGGGCCTACGAGCAGTACTTC	CASSARGWAYEQYF
TRBD2	TRBV29-1	many	14	TRBJ2-3	TGCAGCGAAGCTAGCGGGGGCAGCACAGATACGCAGTATTTT	CSEASGGSTDTQYF
NA	TRBV10-3	few	16	TRBJ2-6	TGTGCCATCAGTGAAGGTCGGATCCCTGGGGCCAACGTCCTGACTTTC	CAISEGRIPGANVLTF
TRBD1	TRBV4-1	NA	14	TRBJ2-7	TGCGCCAGCAGCCAAAGGGACAGTTTCTACGAGCAGTACTTC	CASSQRDSFYEQYF
NA	TRBV5-1	many	15	TRBJ2-7	TGCGCCAGCAGCCCGGGACTGTACTCGTCCTACGAGCAGTACTTC	CASSPGLYSSYEQYF
NA	TRBV27	many	14	TRBJ1-6	TGTGCCAGCAGAACGCAGGGTTTTAATTCACCCCTCCACTTT	CASRTQGFNSPLHF
NA	TRBV28	many	15	TRBJ1-2	TGTGCCACCCAGGCCCCAGCAGGGGTTAACTATGGCTACACCTTC	CATQAPAGVNYGYTF
NA	TRBV20-1	many	12	TRBJ2-2	TGCAGTGCTAGCCGATCTACCGGGGAGCTGTTTTTT	CSASRSTGELFF
TRBD1	TRBV5-1	few	15	TRBJ1-2	TGCGCCAGCAGCCTAGGGACAGGACGAGGGTATGGCTACACCTTC	CASSLGTGRGYGYTF
NA	TRBV2	many	14	TRBJ1-5	TGTGCCAGCAGTGATGCACTAAGCAATCAGCCCCAGCATTTT	CASSDALSNQPQHF
TRBD2	TRBV28	many	13	TRBJ2-1	TGTGCCACTGAGCGGGAGCCCTACAATGAGCAGTTCTTC	CATEREPYNEQFF
TRBD2	TRBV20-1	few	16	TRBJ2-3	TGCAGTGCTGCCGGGACTAGCGGGAGAAGGGCAGATACGCAGTATTTT	CSAAGTSGRRADTQYF
TRBD2	TRBV20-1	many	17	TRBJ2-2	TGCAGTGCTAGAGTTTTCGGACTAGCGGGAGGCACCGGGGAGCTGTTTTTT	CSARVFGLAGGTGELFF
TRBD2	TRBV12-3/TRBV12-4	many	15	TRBJ2-2	TGTGCCAGCATCTATCTAGCGGCGAACACCGGGGAGCTGTTTTTT	CASIYLAANTGELFF
TRBD2	TRBV14	NA	16	TRBJ2-1	TGTGCCAGCAGCCAAGTAGGCGGGAGCTCCTACAATGAGCAGTTCTTC	CASSQVGGSSYNEQFF
TRBD1	TRBV28	many	12	TRBJ2-7	TGTGCCAGCTGTGGGACAGTCTACGAGCAGTACTTC	CASCGTVYEQYF
NA	TRBV9	NA	13	TRBJ2-2	TGTGCCAGCAGCGTAAGGGCCACCGGGGAGCTGTTTTTT	CASSVRATGELFF
TRBD1	TRBV2	many	12	TRBJ2-7	TGTGCCAGCAGTGGGGACAGCTACGAGCAGTACTTC	CASSGDSYEQYF
NA	TRBV10-3	few	14	TRBJ1-1	TGTGCCATCAGTGAGGTCGCTGGGGGGAGTGAAGCTTTCTTT	CAISEVAGGSEAFF
NA	TRBV6-2/TRBV6-3	few	15	TRBJ2-3	TGTGCCAGCGCGGGCCGGCTAGCGACCACAGATACGCAGTATTTT	CASAGRLATTDTQYF
NA	TRBV18	few	15	TRBJ2-1	TGTGCCAGCTCACCAGCTAGCGCTTTCTACAATGAGCAGTTCTTC	CASSPASAFYNEQFF
TRBD1	TRBV20-1	few	12	TRBJ1-2	TGCAGTGCTTTTGACAGGGCCTATGGCTACACCTTC	CSAFDRAYGYTF
NA	TRBV18	few	13	TRBJ1-4	TGTGCCAGCTCAAACAGGGAGGCTGAAAAACTGTTTTTT	CASSNREAEKLFF
TRBD1	TRBV6-5	many	15	TRBJ1-1	TGTGCCAGCAGTTACTCGACAGGGATCGGCACTGAAGCTTTCTTT	CASSYSTGIGTEAFF
NA	TRBV24-1	many	15	TRBJ1-4	TGTGCCACCAGTGATGGAGAGACGTACAATGAAAAACTGTTTTTT	CATSDGETYNEKLFF
NA	TRBV7-2	many	15	TRBJ2-3	TGTGCCAGCAGCTTAGCTTCCCTGTACACAGATACGCAGTATTTT	CASSLASLYTDTQYF
TRBD1	TRBV4-1	NA	14	TRBJ2-1	TGCGCCAGCAGCCAAGAGTATAGGGACAGTCAGCAGTTCTTC	CASSQEYRDSQQFF
NA	TRBV7-2	many	17	TRBJ2-7	TGTGCCAGCAGCCGGAGGGGAGGAGGGGATATGTCCTACGAGCAGTACTTC	CASSRRGGGDMSYEQYF
TRBD1	TRBV27	NA	15	TRBJ1-6	TGTGCCAGCAGAACAGGGGACAGAGATAATTCACCCCTCCACTTT	CASRTGDRDNSPLHF
TRBD1	TRBV30	few	16	TRBJ2-1	TGTGCCTGGAGGGACCCGGGACAGCTATACTACAATGAGCAGTTCTTC	CAWRDPGQLYYNEQFF
TRBD1	TRBV5-8	few	15	TRBJ1-1	TGTGCCAGCAGCCGATGGACAGGGGCAAACACTGAAGCTTTCTTT	CASSRWTGANTEAFF